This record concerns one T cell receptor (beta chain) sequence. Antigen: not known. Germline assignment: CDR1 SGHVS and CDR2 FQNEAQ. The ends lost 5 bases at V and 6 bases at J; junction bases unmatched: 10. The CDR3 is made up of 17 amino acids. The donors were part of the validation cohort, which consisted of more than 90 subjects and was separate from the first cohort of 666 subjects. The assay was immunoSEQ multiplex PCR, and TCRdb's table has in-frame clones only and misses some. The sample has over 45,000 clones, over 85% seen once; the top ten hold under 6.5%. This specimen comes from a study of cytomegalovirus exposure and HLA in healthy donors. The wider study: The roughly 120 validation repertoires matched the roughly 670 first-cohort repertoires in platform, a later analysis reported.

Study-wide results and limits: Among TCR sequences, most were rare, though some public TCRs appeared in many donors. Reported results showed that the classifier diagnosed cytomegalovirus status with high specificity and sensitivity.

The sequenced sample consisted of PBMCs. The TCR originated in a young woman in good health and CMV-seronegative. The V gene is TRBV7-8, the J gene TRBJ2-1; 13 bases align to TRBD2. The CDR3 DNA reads TGTGCCAGCAGCCCGGCACCCGGGACTAGCGGGATCAATGAGCAGTTCTTC. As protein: CASSPAPGTSGINEQFF.